This section outlines one T cell receptor (beta chain) sequence together with its context. Its target is unknown. The trim removed 4 bases at V and 0 bases at J, leaving 7 bases unmatched. The CDR3 length is 16 residues. Germline CDR1 SGDLS, CDR2 YYNGEE. The data are from a study of T cell repertoires in cytomegalovirus infection. Study-level background: Matching HLA type and CMV infection were both indicated by public TCR beta signatures.

TCRdb analysed the reads with MiXCR anew, one entry per CDR3 protein. The repertoire holds around 300,000 distinct CDR3 sequences, with more than 8% as singletons. Whole-study findings and limits: Public TCR beta family frequency separated CMV-and-HLA carriers, including in an independent cohort. In two of eight donors, the top clonotype was HLA-C-restricted CMV-specific.

The rearrangement joins TRBV9 to TRBJ1-1; TRBD1 matches 9 bases. This receptor was obtained from a human donor in good health (CMV status not recorded). Some clones in this sample may be carry-over from other donors' samples. Specimen: PBMCs. The CDR3 here is CASSPQGAKVNTEAFF. The CDR3 DNA follows: TGTGCCAGCAGCCCACAGGGGGCAAAGGTGAACACTGAAGCTTTCTTT.